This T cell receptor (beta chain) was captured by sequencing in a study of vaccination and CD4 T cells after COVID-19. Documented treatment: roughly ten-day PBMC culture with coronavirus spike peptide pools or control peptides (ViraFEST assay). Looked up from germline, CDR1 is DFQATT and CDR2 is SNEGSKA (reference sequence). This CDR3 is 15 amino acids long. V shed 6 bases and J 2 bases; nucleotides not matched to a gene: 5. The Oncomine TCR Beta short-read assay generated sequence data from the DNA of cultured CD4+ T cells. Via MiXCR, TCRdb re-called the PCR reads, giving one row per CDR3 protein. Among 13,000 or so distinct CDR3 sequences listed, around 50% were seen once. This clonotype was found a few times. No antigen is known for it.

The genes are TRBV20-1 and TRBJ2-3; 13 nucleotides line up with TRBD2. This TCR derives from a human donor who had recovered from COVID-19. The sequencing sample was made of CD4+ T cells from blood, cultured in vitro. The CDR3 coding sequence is TGCAGTGCATCCGGGACTAGCGGGGCCACAGATACGCAGTATTTT. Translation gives CSASGTSGATDTQYF.